These 16 T cell receptor beta chains were sequenced from one sample in a study of blood T cell repertoires in COVID-19. The assay was immunoSEQ multiplex PCR, and TCRdb's table has in-frame clones only and misses some. The data hold under 200,000 clones, with 70% to 90% observed a single time. The sequenced sample was peripheral blood. Receptors originate from a woman in her fifties or sixties with COVID-19, enrolled during active disease.

The chain combines TRBV28 with TRBJ2-7; TRBD2 matches 10 bases. J was trimmed by 2 bases and V by 5 bases; bases with no gene match: 6. This CDR3 comprises 15 residues. Germline CDR1 and CDR2: MDHEN and SYDVKM. CDR3: CASSSFSGGTYEQYF. CDR3 nucleotides: TGTGCCAGCAGTAGCTTTAGCGGGGGGACCTACGAGCAGTACTTC.

CDR3 loop: CASSATGTSGNTIYF. CDR3 coding DNA: TGTGCCAGCAGCGCAACCGGGACATCCGGAAACACCATATATTTT. The genes are TRBV7-6 and TRBJ1-3, with a weak D call TRBD1 (6 bases). CDR1 is SGHVS and CDR2 is FNYEAQ in the germline V gene. V was trimmed by 5 bases and J by 4 bases, leaving 15 bases between them. CDR3 length: 15 residues.

The chain carries TRBV10-1 and TRBJ1-1, with 9 nucleotides matching TRBD1. With V trimmed by 6 bases and J by 6 bases, 11 bases remained unmatched. CDR1 and CDR2 from the germline V gene are WNHNN and SYGVQD (reference sequence). The CDR3 runs 15 residues. CDR3 in DNA: TGCGCCAGCAGGAGTTCGTCGACAGGGGGACCTGAAGCTTTCTTT. Protein sequence: CASRSSSTGGPEAFF.

The CDR3 spells CASSGAEDREYGYTF. CDR3 coding DNA: TGTGCCAGCAGCGGAGCGGAGGACAGGGAGTATGGCTACACCTTC. The chain joins TRBV9 to TRBJ1-2; 8 nucleotides agree with TRBD1. CDR3 size: 15 residues. Trimming removed 3 bases from V and 5 bases from J; junction bases left unmatched: 9. Germline V gene sequence: CDR1 SGDLS, CDR2 YYNGEE.

This clone was detected a few times. The chain combines TRBV5-3 with TRBJ1-3; no clear D. TRBV5-3 is an ORF for which the function is uncertain. V was clipped by 4 bases and J by 4 bases, with 15 bases between them. This CDR3 has 15 amino acids. The CDR3 loop reads CARSPHPFRGNTIYF. CDR3 coding DNA: TGTGCCAGAAGCCCCCACCCCTTCAGGGGAAACACCATATATTTT.

The J gene is TRBJ1-5, the V gene TRBV12-5; tentatively, D is TRBD1 (6 bases). The CDR3 runs to 17 residues. Per the germline V gene, CDR1 is LGHNT and CDR2 is FRNRAP. V lost 0 bases and J 0 bases, leaving 12 bases between the germline ends. The CDR3 sequence is CASGLVETGNSNQPQHF. CDR3 nucleotide sequence: TGTGCTAGTGGTTTGGTCGAAACAGGGAATAGCAATCAGCCCCAGCATTTT.

The chain joins TRBV28 to TRBJ1-6; D may be TRBD1 (6 bases). CDR3 length: 14 residues. Trimming removed 3 bases from V and 10 bases from J, with 13 bases in between. From germline, CDR1 is MDHEN and CDR2 SYDVKM. The CDR3 DNA reads TGTGCCAGCAGTTTTGGGGGCGAGGGATCACCCCTCCACTTT. Its protein is CASSFGGEGSPLHF.

The rearrangement uses TRBV7-3 and TRBJ2-3; 11 bases fit TRBD2. The CDR3 has 16 amino acids. Germline V gene lookup returns CDR1 SGHTA and CDR2 FQGTGA. Unmatched junction bases numbered 6, after V lost 1 base and J lost 6 bases. CDR3 loop: CASSLSPSGGQDTQYF. Here the CDR3 DNA reads TGTGCCAGCAGCTTAAGTCCTAGCGGGGGGCAGGATACGCAGTATTTT.

V is TRBV6-2 or TRBV6-3 and J is TRBJ2-1; D is unclear. V shed 5 bases and J shed 3 bases, with 5 bases lying between them. This CDR3 comprises 12 residues. Germline V gene data show CDR1 as MNHEY and CDR2 as SVGEGT. The CDR3 here is CASSPRYNEQFF. The CDR3 region has the DNA TGTGCCAGCAGTCCCCGCTACAATGAGCAGTTCTTC.

The V gene is TRBV11-3, the J gene TRBJ2-7; TRBD2 might be the D (7 bases). The V and J ends lost 5 bases and 3 bases respectively, with 14 bases between them. CDR3 length: 14 residues. Germline V gene data show CDR1 as SGHNT and CDR2 as YENEEA. In DNA, the CDR3 is TGTGCCAGCAGCGATTCGGGGGGCAGCTACGAGCAGTACTTC. Protein product: CASSDSGGSYEQYF. The whole variable domain, remainder taken from reference TRBV11-3 and TRBJ2-7, is EAGVVQSPRYKIIEKKQPVAFWCNPISGHNTLYWYLQNLGQGPELLIRYENEEAVDDSQLPKDRFSAERLKGVDSTLKIQPAELGDSAVYLCASSDSGGSYEQYFGPGTRLTVT.

The chain combines TRBV4-2 with TRBJ2-1; 7 positions agree with TRBD1. The trim removed 3 bases at V and 3 bases at J, leaving 8 bases unmatched. CDR3 length: 16 residues. Germline V gene data show CDR1 as LGHNA and CDR2 as YNFKEQ. The CDR3 sequence is CASSHLTGHLYNEQFF. CDR3 sequence (DNA): TGTGCCAGCAGCCACCTGACAGGGCACCTCTACAATGAGCAGTTCTTC.

J is TRBJ2-5 and V is TRBV15, with 9 bases aligning to TRBD2. The germline gives CDR1 LNHNV, CDR2 YYDKDF (reference sequence). V dropped 5 bases and J dropped 3; count of bases not matched to a gene: 4. The CDR3 loop spans 14 amino acids. The CDR3 DNA reads as TGTGCCACCAGCTTTTTAGCGGGGGAAGAGACCCAGTACTTC. Translation gives CATSFLAGEETQYF.

The chain is built from TRBV11-2 and TRBJ2-4; 9 nucleotides line up with TRBD2. Germline CDR1 is SGHAT and CDR2 is FQNNGV. Trimming cost V 1 base and J 6 bases; bases outside gene matches: 4. This CDR3 has 15 residues. In nucleotides, the CDR3 is TGTGCCAGCAGCTTAGGTAGCGGGGGAGTAAACATTCAGTACTTC. It yields the protein CASSLGSGGVNIQYF.

The chain recombines TRBV25-1 with TRBJ2-1, with D possibly TRBD1 on 6 matching bases. The germline V gene encodes CDR1 MGHDK and CDR2 SYGVNS. The V and J ends lost 2 bases and 9 bases respectively, with 11 bases between them. CDR3 size: 13 residues. The CDR3 DNA sequence: TGTGCCAGCAGTGAAACAGGGTGGGTTGAGCAGTTCTTC. This encodes CASSETGWVEQFF.

V gene TRBV19 combines with J gene TRBJ2-7; TRBD1 agrees at 7 bases. Per germline, CDR1 LNHDA and CDR2 SQIVND (reference sequence). The CDR3 extends over 14 amino acids. With 7 bases clipped from V and 1 base from J, the junction kept 7 bases outside the gene matches. The CDR3 spells CASTAGTESYEQYF. In DNA form, the CDR3 reads TGTGCCAGTACTGCCGGGACAGAGTCCTACGAGCAGTACTTC.

This clone turned up a few times. The rearrangement links TRBV5-1 to TRBJ2-5, with 12 bases fitting TRBD2. The germline V gene encodes CDR1 SGHRS and CDR2 YFSETQ. Trimming removed 10 bases from V and 4 bases from J; junction bases left unmatched: 11. CDR3 length: 15 amino acids. The CDR3 coding sequence is TGCGCCGGATCCCCTAGCGGGGGGGCAGGAGAGACCCAGTACTTC. Its translation: CAGSPSGGAGETQYF.